This T cell receptor (beta chain) was captured in a study of blood T cell repertoires in COVID-19. Across the whole study: COVID-19 samples collected from the United States, Italy and Spain covered acute and convalescent phases. From T cells, B-cell-depleted T cells, or PBMCs came the material, which was cDNA or gDNA.

Germline V gene lookup returns CDR1 SGHTS and CDR2 YDEGEE. V was clipped by 4 bases and J by 7 bases; unmatched bases: 9. The CDR3 runs 16 residues. Source study methods: Amplification of reference gene primers provided the estimated nucleated cell counts. The data were produced by immunoSEQ multiplex PCR, yet TCRdb's version contains in-frame clones alone and is incomplete. Clonal size and the V and J genes are those of that table, whereas D and trimming came from the DNA. The sample has approximately 240,000 clones, approximately 81% seen once; the top ten hold under 3.5%. This clonotype was sampled from a middle-aged man who had recovered from COVID-19. The chain carries TRBV5-8 and TRBJ2-7; 15 bases are shared with TRBD2. Sequenced sample: peripheral blood. The chain's CDR3 is CASSPGLAGGPGEQYF. The CDR3 DNA reads as TGTGCCAGCAGCCCCGGACTAGCGGGAGGGCCCGGTGAGCAGTACTTC.